The source of this T cell receptor (beta chain) is a study of T cell responses to AZD1222 COVID-19 vaccine (TCRdb year 2021). Looking at the study overall: A total of 233 trial participants underwent TCR sequencing, of whom about 210 had received two doses of AZD1222 and some 25 had received two doses of the MenACWY control vaccine. Trial participants were enrolled by age into subgroups of 18-55, 56-69 and 70-plus years, and around 150, 29 and 61 TCR-sequenced participants, respectively, were included in these subgroups. General findings and caveats noted by the study authors: Participants were mostly white British, with more females than males. The authors suggested clonal diversity may have been underestimated. No day 14 peak-response samples were available, so repertoires were characterized only after the peak T cell response. Epitopes outside the regions mutated in the B.1.351 and B.1.1.7 variants were reportedly recognized by nearly half of the unique spike-specific TCRs. Conclusions about previously exposed vaccinees are limited because only a handful of AZD1222 recipients were SARS-CoV-2 seropositive at baseline. Spike-specific TCR breadth and depth rose significantly after two AZD1222 doses compared with day 0 and with MenACWY recipients. The 56-69-year group was small, and its depth increase did not reach significance, likely because of low power. Vaccine-associated CD4 TCRs spanned the whole spike protein, with dominant responses in regions 160-218 and 743-854.

The germline V gene provides CDR1 SGHRS and CDR2 YFSETQ. From V the trimming removes 5 bases and from J it removes 3 bases, while the gene matches leave 6 bases of the junction unaccounted for. The CDR3 goes from the cysteine to the phenylalanine over 14 residues. Solely the CDR3 DNA is kept, with 42 bases framed from the first base. The time point label, as the study defines it: baseline before first vaccination. This specimen's treatment or condition label, per the study, means: meningococcal conjugate vaccine given as trial control. The vaccinee samples were drawn from two UK trials, COV001 and COV002, one of which was a single-blind randomized controlled phase 2/3 trial testing AZD1222 (ChAdOx1 nCoV-19) in healthy adults. For TCRbeta chain sequencing, PBMC samples were collected from trial participants at day 0 and at day 28 after the second dose. The CDR3 regions of human TCRbeta chains were analyzed by immunosequencing. The paper's processing steps were these. Repertoire TCRs were matched against a reference library of SARS-CoV-2-specific TCRs generated with the MIRA antigen-specificity platform. Breadth was defined as the fraction of unique TCRs that were SARS-CoV-2-associated. Depth was defined as the fraction of total T cells that were SARS-CoV-2-associated. Using the MIRA data, each spike-specific TCR was assigned both to the spike region to which the TCR was reactive and to a CD4 or CD8 class. Log10-transformed breadth and depth values were compared by one-way ANOVA with Sidak's multiple comparisons tests. TCRdb holds this immuneACCESS table with in-frame rearrangements only. Some clones are missing; in checked studies, unresolved V genes explain under half, and the rest has no known cause. The DNA was the basis for D and trimming; V, J and clone size are from that table. The sample table records 130,000 to 150,000 clones; around nine tenths of these occur just once. The top ten constitute roughly 2.8% of the sample.

As for this clone: Its antigen specificity is not known. Base qualities are not recorded, but no much larger clone differs from it by a single base.

The chain links TRBV5-1 with TRBJ1-2; 8 nucleotides in the junction match TRBD1. The specimen was peripheral blood, collected on day 0 of MenACWY control vaccination. This TCR came from an adult in good health. The CDR3 region: CASSYYRGDYGYTF. The base sequence is TGCGCCAGCAGTTACTACAGGGGGGACTATGGCTACACCTTC.